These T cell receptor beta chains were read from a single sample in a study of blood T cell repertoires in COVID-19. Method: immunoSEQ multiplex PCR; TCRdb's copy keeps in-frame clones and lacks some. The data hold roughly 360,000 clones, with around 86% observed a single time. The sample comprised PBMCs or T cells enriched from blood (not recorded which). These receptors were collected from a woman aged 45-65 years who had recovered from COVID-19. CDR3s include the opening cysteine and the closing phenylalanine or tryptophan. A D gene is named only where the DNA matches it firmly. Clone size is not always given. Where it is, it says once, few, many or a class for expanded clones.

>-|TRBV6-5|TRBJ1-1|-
CASSPSGGAGTEAFF
TGTGCCAGCAGTCCCTCGGGGGGGGCGGGCACTGAAGCTTTCTTT
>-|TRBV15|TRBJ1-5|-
CATSRDRANQPQHF
TGTGCCACCAGCAGAGATCGAGCGAATCAGCCCCAGCATTTT
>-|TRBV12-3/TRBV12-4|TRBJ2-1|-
CASSPGLSVTIF
TGTGCCAGCAGTCCAGGACTCAGTGTAACGATCTTC
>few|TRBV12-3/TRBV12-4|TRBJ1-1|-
CASSRVPNTEAFF
TGTGCCAGCAGCAGGGTACCGAACACTGAAGCTTTCTTT
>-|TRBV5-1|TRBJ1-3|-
CASSRGAIREYSGNTIYF
TGCGCCAGCAGCCGCGGGGCGATAAGAGAGTACTCTGGAAACACCATATATTTT
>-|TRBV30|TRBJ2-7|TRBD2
CAWRLAGGREQYF
TGTGCCTGGCGACTAGCGGGAGGGCGCGAGCAGTACTTC
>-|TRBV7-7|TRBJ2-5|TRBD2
CASSPGLAGETQYF
TGTGCTAGCAGCCCGGGACTAGCTGGAGAGACCCAGTACTTC
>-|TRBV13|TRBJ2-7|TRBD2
CASSPIMVAGGYEQYF
TGTGCCAGCAGCCCAATAATGGTAGCGGGCGGGTACGAGCAGTACTTC
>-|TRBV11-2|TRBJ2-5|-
CASSLLVGQSQETQYF
TGTGCCAGCAGCTTACTAGTCGGTCAGTCCCAAGAGACCCAGTACTTC
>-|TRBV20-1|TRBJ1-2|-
CSASDSGNYGYTF
TGCAGTGCTAGTGACAGTGGTAACTATGGCTACACCTTC
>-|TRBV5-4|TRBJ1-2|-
CASSTGGVRNGYTF
TGTGCCAGCAGCACCGGGGGGGTAAGGAATGGCTACACCTTC
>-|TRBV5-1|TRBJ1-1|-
CASSRSPSNTEAFF
TGCGCCAGCAGCCGGTCCCCCTCGAACACTGAAGCTTTCTTT
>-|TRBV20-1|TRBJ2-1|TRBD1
CSAIDRAAYNEQFF
TGCAGTGCTATTGACAGGGCGGCCTACAATGAGCAGTTCTTC
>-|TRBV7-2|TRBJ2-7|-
CASSLAFGGAYEQYF
TGTGCCAGCAGCTTAGCGTTCGGCGGAGCGTACGAGCAGTACTTC
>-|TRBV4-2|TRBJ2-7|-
CASSQVPLQGHEQYF
TGTGCCAGCAGCCAAGTCCCGCTACAGGGCCACGAGCAGTACTTC
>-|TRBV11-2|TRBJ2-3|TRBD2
CASSRYQGTSGGTDTQYF
TGTGCCAGCAGCCGATATCAAGGGACTAGCGGGGGCACAGATACGCAGTATTTT
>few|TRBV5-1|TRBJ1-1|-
CASSLDFGQAGNTEAFF
TGCGCCAGCAGCTTGGATTTCGGGCAGGCGGGGAACACTGAAGCTTTCTTT
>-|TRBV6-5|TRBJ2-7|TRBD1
CASSSPGQGRQYF
TGTGCCAGCAGTTCCCCAGGACAGGGTCGGCAGTACTTC
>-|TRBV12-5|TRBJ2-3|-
CASGLDIYTDTQYF
TGTGCTAGTGGTTTGGATATTTACACAGATACGCAGTATTTT
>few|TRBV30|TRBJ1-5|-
CAWSVGISNQPQHF
TGTGCCTGGAGCGTCGGGATTAGCAATCAGCCCCAGCATTTT
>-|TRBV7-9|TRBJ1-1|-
CASSVRNREAGTEAFF
TGTGCCAGCAGTGTAAGAAACAGGGAAGCTGGGACTGAAGCTTTCTTT
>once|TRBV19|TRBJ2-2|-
CASRIQTGNTGELFF
TGTGCCAGTAGGATTCAGACAGGAAACACCGGGGAGCTGTTTTTT
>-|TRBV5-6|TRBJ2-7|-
CASSPGTRYEQYF
TGTGCCAGCAGCCCGGGGACTCGGTACGAGCAGTACTTC
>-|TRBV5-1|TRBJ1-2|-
CASSLGRDKGYGYTF
TGCGCCAGCAGCCTCGGACGGGACAAGGGCTATGGCTACACCTTC
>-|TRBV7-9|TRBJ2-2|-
CASSYGRENTGELFF
TGTGCCAGCAGCTACGGCAGGGAGAACACCGGGGAGCTGTTTTTT
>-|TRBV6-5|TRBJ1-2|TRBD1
CASSWAGTADLYGYTF
TGTGCCAGCAGTTGGGCCGGGACAGCCGACCTCTATGGCTACACCTTC
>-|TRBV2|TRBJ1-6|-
CASSRQDSPLHF
TGTGCCAGCAGCCGACAGGATTCACCCCTCCACTTT
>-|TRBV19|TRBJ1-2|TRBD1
CASTPHRGLGGYTF
TGTGCCAGTACCCCTCACAGGGGGCTGGGTGGCTACACCTTC
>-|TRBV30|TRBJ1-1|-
CAWRRGWTEAFF
TGTGCCTGGAGAAGGGGCTGGACTGAAGCTTTCTTT
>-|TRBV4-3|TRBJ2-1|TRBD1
CASSPGTGSGNEQFF
TGCGCCAGCAGCCCCGGGACAGGGTCTGGCAATGAGCAGTTCTTC
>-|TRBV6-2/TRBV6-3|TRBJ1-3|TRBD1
CASSYSQGAGNTIYF
TGTGCCAGCAGTTACTCGCAGGGGGCAGGAAACACCATATATTTT
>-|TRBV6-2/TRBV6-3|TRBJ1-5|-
CASSIQAGNQPQHF
TGTGCCAGCAGTATACAGGCGGGCAATCAGCCCCAGCATTTT
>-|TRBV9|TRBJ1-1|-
CASSVVAGGREAFF
TGTGCCAGCAGCGTAGTTGCGGGGGGCCGGGAAGCTTTCTTT
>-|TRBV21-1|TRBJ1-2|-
CASSKPRQGDGYTF
TGTGCCAGCAGCAAACCCAGACAGGGGGATGGCTACACCTTC
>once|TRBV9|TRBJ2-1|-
CASSVEGAYGNEQFF
TGTGCCAGCAGCGTAGAGGGAGCCTACGGCAATGAGCAGTTCTTC
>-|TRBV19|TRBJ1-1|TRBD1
CASSIIGGAKGPEAFF
TGTGCCAGTAGTATTATAGGGGGCGCGAAGGGTCCAGAAGCTTTCTTT
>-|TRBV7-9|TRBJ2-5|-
CASSLAGGETQYF
TGTGCCAGCAGCTTAGCGGGAGGTGAGACCCAGTACTTC
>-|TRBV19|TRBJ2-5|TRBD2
CASNAGVQETQYF
TGTGCCAGTAACGCGGGAGTCCAAGAGACCCAGTACTTC
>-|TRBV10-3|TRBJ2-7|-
CAISESEGHEQYF
TGTGCCATCAGTGAGTCCGAGGGCCACGAGCAGTACTTC
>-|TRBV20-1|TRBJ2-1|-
CSARFGESQFF
TGCAGTGCTAGGTTCGGGGAATCGCAGTTCTTC
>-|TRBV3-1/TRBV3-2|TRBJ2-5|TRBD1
CASSHRTGGETQYF
TGTGCCAGCAGCCATCGCACAGGGGGAGAGACCCAGTACTTC